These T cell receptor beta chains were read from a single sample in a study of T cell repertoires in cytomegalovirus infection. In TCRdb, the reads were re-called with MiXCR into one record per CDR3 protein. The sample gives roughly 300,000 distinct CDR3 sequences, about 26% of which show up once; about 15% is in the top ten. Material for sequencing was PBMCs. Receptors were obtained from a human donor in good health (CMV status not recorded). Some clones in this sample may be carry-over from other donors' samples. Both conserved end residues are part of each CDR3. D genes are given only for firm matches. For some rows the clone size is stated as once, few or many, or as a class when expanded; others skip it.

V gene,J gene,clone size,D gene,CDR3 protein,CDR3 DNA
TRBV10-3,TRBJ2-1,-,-,CAISPQINNEQFF,TGTGCCATCAGCCCCCAGATTAACAATGAGCAGTTCTTC
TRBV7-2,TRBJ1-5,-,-,CASSSNYNQPQHF,TGTGCCAGCAGCTCTAATTACAATCAGCCCCAGCATTTT
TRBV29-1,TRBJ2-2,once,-,CSVLRDTNTGELFF,TGCAGCGTCCTCCGGGACACAAACACCGGGGAGCTGTTTTTT
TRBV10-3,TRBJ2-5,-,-,CATTDPYQETQYF,TGTGCCACCACAGATCCTTACCAAGAGACCCAGTACTTC
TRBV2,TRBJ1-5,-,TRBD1,CASRVGTGQNQPQHF,TGTGCCAGCAGAGTCGGGACAGGGCAGAATCAGCCCCAGCATTTT
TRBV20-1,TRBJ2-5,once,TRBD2,CSARGLAGGPWETQYF,TGCAGTGCTAGAGGACTAGCGGGAGGGCCCTGGGAGACCCAGTACTTC
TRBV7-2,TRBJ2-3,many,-,CASSLMTISTDTQYF,TGTGCCAGCAGCTTAATGACTATCAGCACAGATACGCAGTATTTT
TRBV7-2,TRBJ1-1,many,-,CASSPNRDFTEAFF,TGTGCCAGCAGCCCCAACAGGGATTTCACTGAAGCTTTCTTT
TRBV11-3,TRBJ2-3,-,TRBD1,CASSTGQGVDTQYF,TGTGCCAGCAGCACGGGACAGGGAGTAGATACGCAGTATTTT
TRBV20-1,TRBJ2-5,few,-,CSARALAVLETQYF,TGCAGTGCTAGAGCCTTAGCGGTGCTGGAGACCCAGTACTTC
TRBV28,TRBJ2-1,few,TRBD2,CASTPPAGLAGSYNEQFF,TGTGCCAGCACCCCCCCCGCCGGACTAGCGGGATCGTACAATGAGCAGTTCTTC
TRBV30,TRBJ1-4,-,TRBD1,CAWSAGQGREKLFF,TGTGCCTGGAGTGCGGGACAGGGAAGGGAAAAACTGTTTTTT
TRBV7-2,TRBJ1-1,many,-,CASSLAFGDTEAFF,TGTGCCAGCAGCTTAGCCTTTGGTGACACTGAAGCTTTCTTT
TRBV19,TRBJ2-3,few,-,CASSLGGGRADTQYF,TGTGCCAGTAGTCTCGGCGGCGGAAGGGCAGATACGCAGTATTTT
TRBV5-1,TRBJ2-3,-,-,CASSLGLAAGDTQYF,TGCGCCAGCAGCTTGGGGCTAGCTGCTGGAGATACGCAGTATTTT
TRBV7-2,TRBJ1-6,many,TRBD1,CASSRFWDRNSPLHF,TGTGCCAGCAGTAGGTTCTGGGACAGAAATTCACCCCTCCACTTT
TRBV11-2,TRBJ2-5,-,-,CASSLGLYQETQYF,TGTGCCAGCAGCTTAGGACTGTACCAAGAGACCCAGTACTTC
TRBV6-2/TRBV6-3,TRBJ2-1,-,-,CASSYPGSGANEQFF,TGTGCCAGCAGTTACCCCGGTTCGGGGGCTAATGAGCAGTTCTTC
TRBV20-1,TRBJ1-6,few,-,CSAGRQRDNSPLHF,TGCAGTGCTGGTCGACAGCGAGATAATTCACCCCTCCACTTT
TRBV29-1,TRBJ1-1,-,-,CSPTGADMNTEAFF,TGCAGCCCCACGGGGGCGGATATGAACACTGAAGCTTTCTTT
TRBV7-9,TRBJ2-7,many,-,CASSSSYPGGSSYEQYF,TGTGCCAGCAGCTCCTCATACCCCGGGGGTAGCTCCTACGAGCAGTACTTC
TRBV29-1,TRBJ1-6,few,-,CSVLLSYNSPLHF,TGCAGCGTTTTGCTTTCCTATAATTCACCCCTCCACTTT
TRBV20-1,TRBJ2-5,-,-,CSAFRALQETQYF,TGCAGTGCTTTCCGGGCCCTCCAAGAGACCCAGTACTTC
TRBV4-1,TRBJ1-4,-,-,CASSHGTNLFF,TGCGCCAGCAGCCACGGGACAAATCTGTTTTTT
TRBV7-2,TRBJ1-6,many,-,CASSIDRNSPLHF,TGTGCCAGCAGCATCGACCGGAATTCACCCCTCCACTTT
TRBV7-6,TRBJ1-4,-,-,CASRTLTATNEKLFF,TGTGCCAGCAGAACACTAACTGCAACTAATGAAAAACTGTTTTTT
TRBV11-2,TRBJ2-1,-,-,CASSLERVGEQFF,TGTGCCAGCAGCTTAGAAAGGGTCGGGGAGCAGTTCTTC
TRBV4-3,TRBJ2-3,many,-,CASSQAPSGTDTQYF,TGCGCCAGCAGCCAAGCTCCTAGCGGCACAGATACGCAGTATTTT
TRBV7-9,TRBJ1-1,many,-,CASSPGHNTEAFF,TGTGCCAGCAGCCCCGGACATAACACTGAAGCTTTCTTT
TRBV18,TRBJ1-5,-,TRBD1,CASSPLGQGDNQPQHF,TGTGCCAGCTCACCACTTGGTCAGGGGGACAATCAGCCCCAGCATTTT
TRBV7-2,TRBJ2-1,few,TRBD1,CASSPGQGSESEQFF,TGTGCCAGCAGCCCCGGACAGGGTTCGGAGAGTGAGCAGTTCTTC
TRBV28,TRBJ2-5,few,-,CASSFNDGTRETQYF,TGTGCCAGCAGTTTCAACGACGGGACGAGGGAGACCCAGTACTTC
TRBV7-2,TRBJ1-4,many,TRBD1,CASSLRQGGEKLFF,TGTGCCAGCAGCTTACGACAGGGAGGAGAAAAACTGTTTTTT
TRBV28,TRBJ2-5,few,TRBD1,CATCGQEETQYF,TGTGCCACCTGTGGACAGGAAGAGACCCAGTACTTC
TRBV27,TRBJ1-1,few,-,CAARGVNTEAFF,TGTGCCGCGCGAGGGGTGAACACTGAAGCTTTCTTT
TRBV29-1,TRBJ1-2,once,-,CSAQGPDNNYGYTF,TGCAGCGCCCAGGGTCCCGACAATAACTATGGCTACACCTTC
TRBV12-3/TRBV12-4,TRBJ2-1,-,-,CASTGGLLSRLYNEQFF,TGTGCCAGCACGGGGGGCTTGCTATCCCGCCTCTACAATGAGCAGTTCTTC
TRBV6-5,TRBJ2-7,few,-,CASRSNRVAYEQYF,TGTGCCAGCAGATCCAACAGGGTGGCGTACGAGCAGTACTTC
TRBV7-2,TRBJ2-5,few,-,CASSYRWGETQYF,TGTGCCAGCAGCTATAGATGGGGGGAGACCCAGTACTTC
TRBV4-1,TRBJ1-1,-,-,CASSPLFGEAFF,TGCGCCAGCAGCCCCCTTTTCGGTGAAGCTTTCTTT
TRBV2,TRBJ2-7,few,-,CASSVFDYEQYF,TGTGCCAGCAGCGTCTTTGACTACGAGCAGTACTTC
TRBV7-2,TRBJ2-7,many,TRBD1,CASSSSPGQGYEQYF,TGTGCCAGCAGCTCCTCTCCGGGACAGGGCTACGAGCAGTACTTC
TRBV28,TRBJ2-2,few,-,CASWWGGNWDTGELFF,TGTGCCAGCTGGTGGGGGGGCAATTGGGACACCGGGGAGCTGTTTTTT
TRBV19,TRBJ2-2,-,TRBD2,CASSAPGGPVTGELFF,TGTGCCAGTAGTGCCCCGGGAGGGCCCGTCACCGGGGAGCTGTTTTTT
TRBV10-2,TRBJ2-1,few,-,CASGPGTPRRNEQFF,TGCGCCAGCGGTCCCGGGACTCCGAGGCGCAATGAGCAGTTCTTC
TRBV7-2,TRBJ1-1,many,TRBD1,CASSLTRGTGGNTEAFF,TGTGCCAGCAGCTTAACTCGGGGGACAGGGGGGAACACTGAAGCTTTCTTT
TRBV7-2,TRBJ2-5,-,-,CASSLVGTGIQETQYF,TGTGCCAGCAGCTTAGTCGGCACTGGGATCCAAGAGACCCAGTACTTC
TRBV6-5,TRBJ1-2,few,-,CASKTGETYGYTF,TGTGCCAGCAAAACCGGAGAGACCTATGGCTACACCTTC
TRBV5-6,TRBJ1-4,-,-,CASSLARLASEKLFF,TGTGCCAGCAGCTTGGCCAGGTTGGCGAGTGAAAAACTGTTTTTT
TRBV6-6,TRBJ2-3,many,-,CASSYSGPDGGPSTQYF,TGTGCCAGCAGTTATTCCGGACCGGACGGCGGACCCTCAACGCAGTATTTT
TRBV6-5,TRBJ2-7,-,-,CASTDQYEQYF,TGTGCCAGCACCGACCAATACGAGCAGTACTTC
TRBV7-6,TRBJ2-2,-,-,CASSPRPGVTGELFF,TGTGCCAGCAGCCCCCGCCCGGGAGTCACCGGGGAGCTGTTTTTT
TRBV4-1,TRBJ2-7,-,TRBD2,CASSQPGTSKYEQYF,TGCGCCAGCAGCCAGCCCGGGACTAGCAAGTACGAGCAGTACTTC
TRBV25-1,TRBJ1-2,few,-,CASSGGAHTGPGGYTF,TGTGCCAGCAGTGGTGGGGCGCACACAGGGCCAGGTGGCTACACCTTC